This is a list of T cell receptor beta chains from one sample in a study of identical twins. Each CDR3 protein gets one entry after TCRdb re-called the 5' RACE reads with MiXCR. The sample gives about 810,000 distinct CDR3 sequences, 9% to 15% of which show up once; about 1.5% is in the top ten. These sequences were also reported in another study, on yellow fever vaccine responses in identical twins.

The sequenced sample consisted of PBMCs. The receptors stem from a woman younger than 30 in good health. The conserved cysteine and the conserved F or W are not part of the CDR3 here. Fields, in order: J gene, V gene, CDR3 protein.

TRBJ1-2 | TRBV20-1 | SAGTGGNYGYT
TRBJ2-1 | TRBV9 | ASSVGSSEQF
TRBJ2-7 | TRBV6-2/TRBV6-3 | ASSYSGGGVHSSYEQY
TRBJ2-5 | TRBV28 | ASSLVPVGTKETQY
TRBJ2-7 | TRBV27 | ASSYGTSGAIYEQY
TRBJ2-5 | TRBV28 | ASSLPVWMTSDSKQETQY
TRBJ1-1 | TRBV27 | ASSHGGREAF
TRBJ2-3 | TRBV18 | ASSPRRIDTQY
TRBJ2-5 | TRBV10-3 | AIRTDPRGETQY
TRBJ2-7 | TRBV4-2 | ASSQPGGLYEQY
TRBJ1-1 | TRBV20-1 | SALTRRMNTEAF
TRBJ2-1 | TRBV3-1 | ASSRSGTSAQF
TRBJ1-2 | TRBV7-9 | ASSRSDRDNYGYT
TRBJ1-4 | TRBV4-1 | ASSLPGAGIIGEKLF
TRBJ2-1 | TRBV6-2/TRBV6-3 | ASTNNIYLGDEQF
TRBJ2-7 | TRBV6-5 | ASSYSIYGEQY
TRBJ2-1 | TRBV5-1 | ASSIGYGSYNEQF
TRBJ2-1 | TRBV11-2 | ASSGKLAGGYNEQF
TRBJ2-5 | TRBV15 | ATSKEGGVWETQY
TRBJ1-2 | TRBV10-2 | ASKKGQGPNYGYT
TRBJ2-2 | TRBV6-1 | ASSLHRTSGSITGELF
TRBJ2-5 | TRBV7-9 | ASSARDRGSETQY
TRBJ2-2 | TRBV20-1 | SARVVMNTGELF
TRBJ2-7 | TRBV20-1 | SAQTGTASYEQY
TRBJ1-2 | TRBV24-1 | ATSDTTGDRGYT
TRBJ2-5 | TRBV19 | ASSDRGGQETQY
TRBJ2-7 | TRBV12-3/TRBV12-4 | ASRPGEGTGGPSGYEQY
TRBJ1-4 | TRBV29-1 | SVELVNEKLF
TRBJ2-3 | TRBV10-3 | ATDAASGDQPTDTQY
TRBJ2-6 | TRBV4-2 | ASSPGTASGANVLT
TRBJ2-7 | TRBV19 | ASSKGTVWWEQY
TRBJ2-7 | TRBV7-9 | ASSLLPGTVFDEQY
TRBJ2-6 | TRBV29-1 | SVVTGTGANVLT
TRBJ1-1 | TRBV5-1 | ASSLGGGRPEAF
TRBJ2-1 | TRBV29-1 | RGLAVSNEQF
TRBJ2-3 | TRBV12-3/TRBV12-4 | ASSLARWGLGTDTQY
TRBJ2-1 | TRBV19 | ASSIVPPIEQF
TRBJ2-1 | TRBV24-1 | ATSRAGEQF
TRBJ2-2 | TRBV5-1 | ASSISGGTAGELF
TRBJ1-5 | TRBV2 | ASSEERSGQPQH
TRBJ2-5 | TRBV20-1 | SAHTGLQVRETQY
TRBJ2-1 | TRBV5-1 | ASSIRAGYRSTSYNEQF
TRBJ2-5 | TRBV19 | ASSIAETQY
TRBJ2-3 | TRBV2 | ASSRRYTDTQY
TRBJ2-1 | TRBV28 | ASSLLPSGLDEQF
TRBJ2-7 | TRBV3-1 | ASSRTLTYEQY
TRBJ2-1 | TRBV9 | ASSVVAFREQF
TRBJ2-2 | TRBV11-1 | ASSIWASRTANTGELF
TRBJ2-5 | TRBV14 | ASSHRTSGLRQETQY
TRBJ2-4 | TRBV2 | ASRDGGGKNIQY
TRBJ2-7 | TRBV6-2/TRBV6-3 | ASSYSKQTYEQY
TRBJ2-4 | TRBV7-8 | ASSFGWQNIQY
TRBJ2-3 | TRBV5-1 | ASGTSGFVTDTQY
TRBJ1-6 | TRBV12-3/TRBV12-4 | ASCLGGQGKNSPLH
TRBJ2-5 | TRBV29-1 | SVEDRDRGRWETQY
TRBJ2-7 | TRBV3-1 | ASSQTPTGTGGLLGYEQY
TRBJ2-7 | TRBV10-2 | ASSKEKDRVSYEQY
TRBJ2-2 | TRBV20-1 | SARDLAGDPNTGELF
TRBJ2-3 | TRBV5-1 | ASSRKGGESTDTQY